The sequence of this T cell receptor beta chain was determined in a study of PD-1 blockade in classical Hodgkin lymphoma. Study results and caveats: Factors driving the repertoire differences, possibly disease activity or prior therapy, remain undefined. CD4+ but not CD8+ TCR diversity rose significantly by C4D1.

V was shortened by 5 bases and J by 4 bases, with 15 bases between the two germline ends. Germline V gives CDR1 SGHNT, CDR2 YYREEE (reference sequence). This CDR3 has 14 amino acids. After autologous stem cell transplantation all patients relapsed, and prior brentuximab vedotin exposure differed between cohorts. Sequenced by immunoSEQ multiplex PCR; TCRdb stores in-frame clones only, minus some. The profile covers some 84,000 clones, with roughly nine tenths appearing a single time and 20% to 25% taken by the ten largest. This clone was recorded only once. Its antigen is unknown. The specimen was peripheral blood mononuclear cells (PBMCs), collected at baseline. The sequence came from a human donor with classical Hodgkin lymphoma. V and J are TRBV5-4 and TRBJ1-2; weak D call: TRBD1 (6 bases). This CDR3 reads CASRPDSLFYGYTF. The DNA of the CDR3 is TGTGCCAGCAGGCCGGACAGCCTCTTCTATGGCTACACCTTC. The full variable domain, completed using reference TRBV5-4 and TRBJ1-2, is ETGVTQSPTHLIKTRGQQVTLRCSSQSGHNTVSWYQQALGQGPQFIFQYYREEENGRGNFPPRFSGLQFPNYSSELNVNALELDDSALYLCASRPDSLFYGYTFGSGTRLTVV.